This T cell receptor (beta chain) was sequenced during a study of cytomegalovirus exposure and HLA in healthy donors. Vbeta (60) and Jbeta (13) primers were used in the PCR. Assay used: immunoSEQ multiplex PCR; TCRdb lists only in-frame clones, some missing. This table holds 70,000 to 95,000 clones, roughly 79% found once. The CDR3 is made up of 16 amino acids. Germline CDR1 is SSHAT and CDR2 is FNYEAQ (reference sequence). Findings of the study overall: Per published accounts, TCR beta sequences correctly predicted the HLA-A and HLA-B alleles of most subjects. A later analysis linked a missense DCLRE1C variant to TCR beta V- and J-gene trimming.

A note on this clone: The antigen is not known. The junction departs from germline at one end; a sequencing error may be responsible.

Sequenced material: PBMCs. The TCR originated in a woman aged 30 to 39 in good health and CMV-seronegative. This chain joins TRBV7-7 and TRBJ2-2; TRBD2 might be the D (5 bases). CDR3 protein: CASSLAQGLNTGELFF. Here the CDR3 DNA reads TGTGCTAGCAGCTTAGCTCAAGGACTTAACACCGGGGAGCTGTTTTTT.